The rows below give T cell receptor beta chains drawn from one sample of a study of blood T cell repertoires in COVID-19. The table came from immunoSEQ multiplex PCR; TCRdb's copy has only in-frame clones and leaves some out. This sample has 50,000 to 65,000 clones; approximately 86% occur once, and the top ten carry 22%. The specimen sequenced was peripheral blood. Every receptor here comes from a woman of 80 years or more with COVID-19, enrolled during active disease. Each CDR3 is given with its conserved first and last residue. The D gene is left open where the match is weak. Not all rows give a size; the values are once, few, many and, for expanded clones, a class.

cdr3_aa,clone_size,j_call,d_call,v_call
CASSLVADRAKYEQYF,.,TRBJ2-7,TRBD1,TRBV5-1
CASSTGVSSYEQYF,.,TRBJ2-7,.,TRBV7-8
CASSQTGSLFQGDTF,.,TRBJ1-2,.,TRBV4-1
CSVPLAGLADTQYF,.,TRBJ2-3,TRBD2,TRBV29-1
CASSLGGGLGETQYF,.,TRBJ2-5,.,TRBV7-2
CASSTDRGHQPQHF,.,TRBJ1-5,TRBD1,TRBV19
CASSPKKNPGGKQETQYF,.,TRBJ2-5,.,TRBV10-2
CSGAQGYGNTIYF,.,TRBJ1-3,.,TRBV29-1
CASSFLETQYF,.,TRBJ2-5,.,TRBV7-2
CASSPGTGGADYGYTF,.,TRBJ1-2,TRBD1,TRBV18
CAIMPGQLMNTEAFF,.,TRBJ1-1,.,TRBV2
CASSPRGQSPNYGYTF,.,TRBJ1-2,.,TRBV9
CASSLGGTGNQPQHF,.,TRBJ1-5,TRBD1,TRBV11-2
CASSFMQGQNYGYTF,.,TRBJ1-2,.,TRBV5-1
CASSTPLGGFNEKLFF,once,TRBJ1-4,.,TRBV6-6
CSVVGTGEVAYGYTF,.,TRBJ1-2,.,TRBV29-1
CASSAKAGINQPQHF,.,TRBJ1-5,.,TRBV2
CASSQASDRTYGYTF,once,TRBJ1-2,.,TRBV4-2
CASSQRGSYEQYF,.,TRBJ2-7,.,TRBV6-5
CASSLGGGTHYGYTF,.,TRBJ1-2,.,TRBV5-1
CASTGINYGYTF,.,TRBJ1-2,.,TRBV6-5
CASSHPIRLTNYGYTF,.,TRBJ1-2,.,TRBV7-9
CASSGGTHEQYF,once,TRBJ2-7,.,TRBV5-1
CASSPRQFSGNTIYF,once,TRBJ1-3,.,TRBV3-1/TRBV3-2
CSAGQSATAEQYF,.,TRBJ2-7,.,TRBV29-1
CASSFDWTRDEQYF,.,TRBJ2-7,TRBD2,TRBV7-8
CASSLERGRGLWRYTF,.,TRBJ1-2,.,TRBV7-6
CASKPSGGFSDTQYF,once,TRBJ2-3,TRBD2,TRBV19
CASSPWDRGGKLFF,.,TRBJ1-4,TRBD1,TRBV6-5
CSVTADITAGELFF,.,TRBJ2-2,.,TRBV29-1
CASSFRGENEQFF,.,TRBJ2-1,TRBD2,TRBV7-9
CASSRDISYNEQFF,.,TRBJ2-1,.,TRBV5-1